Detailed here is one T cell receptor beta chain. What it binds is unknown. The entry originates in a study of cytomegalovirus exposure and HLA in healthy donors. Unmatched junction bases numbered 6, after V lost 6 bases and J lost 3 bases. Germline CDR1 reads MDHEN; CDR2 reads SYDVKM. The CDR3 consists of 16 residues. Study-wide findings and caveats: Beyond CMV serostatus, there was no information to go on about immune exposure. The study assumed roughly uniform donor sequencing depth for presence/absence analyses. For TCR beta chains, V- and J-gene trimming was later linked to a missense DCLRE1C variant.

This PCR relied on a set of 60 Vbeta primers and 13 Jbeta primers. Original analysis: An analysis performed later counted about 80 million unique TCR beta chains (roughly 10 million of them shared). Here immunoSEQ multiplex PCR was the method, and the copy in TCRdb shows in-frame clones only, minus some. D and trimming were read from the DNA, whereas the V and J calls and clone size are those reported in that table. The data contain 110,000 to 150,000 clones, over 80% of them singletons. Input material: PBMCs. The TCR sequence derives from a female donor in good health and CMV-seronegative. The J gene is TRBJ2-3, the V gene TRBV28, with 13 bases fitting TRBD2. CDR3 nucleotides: TGTGCCAGCAGGGAGCCGGGACTAGCGGGAACAGATACGCAGTATTTT. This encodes CASREPGLAGTDTQYF.